The TCR beta chain under discussion was sequenced for a study of blood T cell repertoires in COVID-19 (dated by TCRdb to the early 2020s). The study in broad terms: Samples covering the acute and convalescent phases of COVID-19 were provided by collaborators in the United States, Italy and Spain. The material from the prospective study consisted of cDNA or gDNA derived from T cells, B-cell-depleted T cells, or PBMCs. The dataset comprised deeply sampled blood TCRbeta repertoires from subjects exposed to, actively infected with, or recovered from COVID-19. The repertoires were released in a freely available public database meant as a resource for research on the immune response to SARS-CoV-2. The samples were drawn from the first 160 participants of the ongoing ImmuneRACE study and from roughly 1,300 subjects provided by 6 global collaborators. A de-identified subject ID, COVID-19 status, age in years and sex were almost always included in the sample metadata. Where available, HLA class I and class II types were obtained from metadata supplied by the sample provider rather than from assay-based typing. General conclusions and limits of the study: The quantity of clinical and demographic metadata differed by source and by participant and was supplied without curation.

Enrolling through a virtual design, the prospective study's participants ranged in age from about 18 to 100 years and lived across some 23 United States geographic areas. Cohort assignment in the prospective study relied on participant-reported clinical history from a screening survey and a study questionnaire. Recovered participants in ImmuneRACE Cohort 3 were defined by two consecutive negative NP/OP PCR tests, clearance by a healthcare professional, or resolution of symptoms. In the prospective study, mobile phlebotomists collected whole blood, serum and a nasopharyngeal or oropharyngeal swab from each participant. Over an approximately two-month period, participants in the prospective study had the option of providing additional blood draws and questionnaires. Before DNA extraction, prospective study blood samples were shipped either frozen or at room temperature. The immunoSEQ Assay, a bias-controlled multiplex PCR, was used to amplify TCRbeta CDR3 regions from genomic DNA. Per the authors' processing: The number of nucleated cells in each sample was estimated by amplification of reference gene primers within the assay. To quantify the absolute abundance of each unique TCRbeta CDR3 rearrangement, sequence reads were collapsed and filtered. For each sample, productive Simpson clonality was calculated by taking the square root of Simpson's diversity index across productive rearrangements. In its TCRdb copy, this immuneACCESS table keeps in-frame sequences only and misses some clones. Where compared with another copy, unresolved V genes explain less than half of these, and the others have no known cause. Clone size and the V and J calls come from that table; the DNA yielded D and trimming. This sample holds about 370,000 clones; roughly nine tenths were observed only once. The ten largest make up around 1% of the sample.

On this clone: Its antigen remains undetermined. Base qualities are missing; no much larger clone stands one base away.

The CDR3 measures 17 amino acids from cysteine to phenylalanine. Only the CDR3 portion is preserved as DNA: 51 bases, with reading frame beginning at the first base. In the germline V gene, CDR1 corresponds to KGHDR and CDR2 to SFDVKD. Ends trimmed: V by 1 base, J by 4 bases; bases unmatched to a gene: 9. This TCR came from a man aged 18-30 years who had recovered from COVID-19. Sequenced material: PBMCs or T cells enriched from blood (not recorded which). Recombination linked TRBV24-1 to TRBJ2-1, and 7 bases in between align with TRBD2. The DNA sequence is TGTGCCACCAGTGATTTCCAAGCGGGGCCATTGTACAATGAGCAGTTCTTC. It encodes CATSDFQAGPLYNEQFF.